Described below is a single TCR beta chain sequence and its context. One end of the junction does not line up with germline, which may come from a read error. The data belong to a study of T cells in Graves' hyperthyroidism and ophthalmopathy. Researchers amplified the TCR beta CDR3 regions from RNA transcripts. A first-round RT-PCR of the TCR CDR3 used the HTBI primer set. TCRdb used MiXCR to reprocess the multiplex PCR reads, holding one entry per CDR3 protein. Among over 700,000 distinct CDR3 sequences listed, roughly 37% were seen once. Reasons for excluding patients were uncontrolled infection, other autoimmune disease, pregnancy or lactation. The source of this sequence is a man aged 18 to 29 with Graves' hyperthyroidism. Sequencing was carried out using blood.

CDR3 DNA sequence: TGTGCCAGCGGGGCTCCCCTCCAATTT. It translates to CASGAPLQF. The rearrangement uses TRBV2 and TRBJ1-6; D possibly corresponds to TRBD1 (5 bases). Germline V gene data show CDR1 as SNHLY and CDR2 as FYNNEI. This CDR3 has 9 residues.